This TCR beta chain was documented in a study of OX40 agonist ivuxolimab in advanced cancers. Assay used: immunoSEQ multiplex PCR; TCRdb lists only in-frame clones, some missing. Here the sample spans approximately 40,000 clones, around 93% being singletons. The ends lost 5 bases at V and 0 bases at J; junction bases unmatched: 10. The length of the CDR3 is 19 residues. Germline-derived CDR1 and CDR2 are MNHEY and SMNVEV (reference sequence). The chain joins TRBV27 to TRBJ2-2; TRBD2 aligns across 12 bases. Source: CD4+ or CD8+ T cells sorted from blood, taken in a trial of the OX40 agonist ivuxolimab. The sequence was collected from an adult with an advanced solid tumor such as melanoma, head and neck, liver or kidney cancer. The CDR3 region has the DNA TGTGCCAGCAGTCCTCGCGGACTAGCGGGATATACGAACACCGGGGAGCTGTTTTTT. This gives the protein CASSPRGLAGYTNTGELFF.